These 28 T cell receptor beta chains came from one sample sequenced in a study of blood T cell repertoires in COVID-19. The repertoire was sequenced with immunoSEQ multiplex PCR; TCRdb's copy has only in-frame clones and lacks some. The repertoire has around 350,000 clones, 70% to 90% of them found once; the top ten carry about 2.9%. The specimen sequenced was peripheral blood. The receptors shown here come from a human donor in a cohort sampled during active COVID-19.

The chain couples TRBV3-1 (or the pseudogene TRBV3-2) to TRBJ1-6; 12 bases fit TRBD1. The CDR3 covers 14 residues. V shed 6 bases and J 9 bases; nucleotides not matched to a gene: 3. Germline assignment: CDR1 LGHDT and CDR2 YNNKEL (reference sequence). The CDR3: CASSRDRGPSPLHF. Written as DNA, the CDR3 is TGTGCCAGCAGTCGGGACAGGGGGCCTTCACCCCTCCACTTT.

The chain links TRBV7-8 to TRBJ2-5, with D perhaps TRBD2 (6 bases). Germline V gene sequence: CDR1 SGHVS, CDR2 FQNEAQ. The CDR3 has 15 amino acids. V lost 3 bases, J lost 7 bases, and 18 bases lay in between. The CDR3: CASSFPGDSKGTQYF. In DNA form, the CDR3 reads TGTGCCAGCAGCTTCCCCGGGGACTCCAAAGGGACCCAGTACTTC.

The genes are TRBV5-5 and TRBJ2-2, with D uncertain. V was pared by 2 bases and J by 5 bases, with 16 bases between. CDR1 is SGHKS and CDR2 is YYEKEE in the germline V gene (reference sequence). CDR3 length: 16 residues. CDR3: CASSLGETSSTGELFF. In nucleotides, the CDR3 is TGTGCCAGCAGCTTAGGAGAAACCTCATCTACCGGGGAGCTGTTTTTT.

The chain is built from TRBV5-6 and TRBJ1-1, with D tentatively TRBD1 (6 bases). V lost 2 bases and J 2 bases, leaving 16 bases between the germline ends. The germline gives CDR1 SGHDT, CDR2 YYEEEE. CDR3 length: 16 amino acids. CDR3: CASSFYNREGNTEAFF. The CDR3 DNA reads TGTGCCAGCAGCTTTTATAACAGGGAGGGTAACACTGAAGCTTTCTTT.

This chain joins TRBV5-8 and TRBJ2-7, with D possibly being TRBD2 (6 bases). V lost 4 bases, J lost 3 bases, and 20 bases lay in between. The CDR3 consists of 16 residues. CDR1 and CDR2 from the germline V gene are SGHTS and YDEGEE. CDR3: CASSDVNRDFYYEQYF. The CDR3 region has the DNA TGTGCCAGCAGCGATGTAAACCGGGACTTCTACTACGAGCAGTACTTC.

The chain joins TRBV18 to TRBJ1-2; D might be TRBD1 (6 bases). The CDR3 runs 18 residues. Germline V gene lookup returns CDR1 KGHSH and CDR2 LQKENI. Trimming removed 3 bases from V and 5 bases from J, with 25 bases in between. In DNA, the CDR3 is TGTGCCAGCTCACCCCGGGGAAACTCAGGGGAAGGAAAATATGGCTACACCTTC. Translated, it gives CASSPRGNSGEGKYGYTF. The complete variable domain, with remaining parts taken from reference TRBV18 and TRBJ1-2, reads NAGVMQNPRHLVRRRGQEARLRCSPMKGHSHVYWYRQLPEEGLKFMVYLQKENIIDESGMPKERFSAEFPKEGPSILRIQQVVRGDSAAYFCASSPRGNSGEGKYGYTFGSGTRLTVV.

V is TRBV11-2 and J is TRBJ2-5, with TRBD1 matching 7 bases. The germline CDR1 and CDR2 sequences are SGHAT and FQNNGV. J lost 2 bases, V lost 5 bases, and 8 bases had no gene match. CDR3 size: 15 residues. The CDR3 here is CASSRSGTAQETQYF. In DNA form, the CDR3 reads TGTGCCAGCAGCCGTTCCGGGACAGCTCAAGAGACCCAGTACTTC.

This clone was found a few times. This chain uses TRBV29-1 with TRBJ2-1; TRBD2 agrees at 8 bases. The CDR3 totals 14 residues. CDR1 is SQVTM, CDR2 ANQGSEA, per germline. V was clipped by 8 bases and J by 5 bases; unmatched bases: 11. The DNA of the CDR3 is TGCAGCACCCGGGGGGGCTGGCCAAACAATGAGCAGTTCTTC. Translation: CSTRGGWPNNEQFF.

There are a few counts of this clone. This chain links TRBV5-5 with TRBJ1-3; D is uncertain. The CDR3 loop spans 14 amino acids. Germline CDR1 is SGHKS and CDR2 is YYEKEE (reference sequence). The V end was cut by 2 bases, the J end by 2 bases, with 8 bases between. CDR3 bases: TGTGCCAGCAGCTTTAGGAGTGCTGGAAACACCATATATTTT. Translating it yields CASSFRSAGNTIYF.

The chain couples TRBV9 to TRBJ1-2; no firm D call. Germline CDR1 SGDLS, CDR2 YYNGEE. This CDR3 has 15 amino acids. V was trimmed by 0 bases and J by 4 bases, leaving 13 bases between them. Here the CDR3 reads CASSVGGGSSYGYTF. CDR3 bases: TGTGCCAGCAGCGTAGGAGGTGGGAGCAGCTATGGCTACACCTTC.

V usage is TRBV4-1 and J usage is TRBJ2-3; D is possibly TRBD2 (6 bases). The CDR3 spans 17 residues. Germline CDR1 and CDR2: MGHRA and YSYEKL. Trimming took 0 bases from V and 2 from J, leaving 15 bases between them. CDR3 sequence: CASSQDEGRDATDTQYF. The CDR3 DNA is TGCGCCAGCAGCCAAGACGAGGGGCGGGACGCCACAGATACGCAGTATTTT.

The chain recombines TRBV6-5 with TRBJ1-2; no clear D gene. The V end lost 6 bases, the J end lost 3 bases, and 11 bases lay between the germline ends. CDR1 is MNHEY, CDR2 SVGAGI, per germline. The CDR3 covers 13 residues. The CDR3 region is CASRVTVDYGYTF. The CDR3 DNA reads TGTGCCAGCAGGGTCACAGTCGACTATGGCTACACCTTC.

The J gene is TRBJ1-2, the V gene TRBV7-8; 9 bases are a match to TRBD1. The germline gives CDR1 SGHVS, CDR2 FQNEAQ. Trimming at V came to 1 base and at J to 3 bases, leaving 3 bases not matched to a gene. There are 15 residues in the CDR3. The CDR3 is CASSLGTGADYGYTF. For the CDR3, the DNA is TGTGCCAGCAGCTTAGGGACAGGGGCCGACTATGGCTACACCTTC.

The chain employs TRBV10-3 and TRBJ1-2; no clear D. V gave up 0 bases and J gave up 2 bases, with 13 bases separating them. The CDR3 contains 16 residues. The germline V gene encodes CDR1 ENHRY and CDR2 SYGVKD. The CDR3 DNA follows: TGTGCCATCAGTGAGTCACCCCGGTCCGGGAACTATGGCTACACCTTC. Translated, it gives CAISESPRSGNYGYTF.

This clone was seen once. The V and J genes are TRBV6-5 and TRBJ2-7; TRBD1 is a possible D gene (5 bases). V was trimmed by 6 bases and J by 1 base, leaving 10 bases between them. The CDR3 is 13 amino acids. CDR1 MNHEY and CDR2 SVGAGI come from the germline V gene. CDR3 region: CASSPQGSYEQYF. CDR3 DNA: TGTGCCAGCAGCCCCCAGGGATCCTACGAGCAGTACTTC.

This sequence joins TRBV6-5 and TRBJ2-2; D is possibly TRBD1 (5 bases). Trimming shortened V by 6 bases and J by 6 bases, and 14 bases separated the two germline ends. Germline CDR1 and CDR2: MNHEY and SVGAGI. The CDR3 runs 14 residues. CDR3: CASRRSREPGELFF. CDR3 in DNA: TGTGCCAGCAGAAGGTCCAGGGAACCCGGGGAGCTGTTTTTT.

To note about this clone: The junction departs from germline at one end; a sequencing error may be responsible. The V gene is TRBV7-2, the J gene TRBJ2-7, with TRBD2 matching 8 bases. The CDR3 is 12 residues long. Germline CDR1 is SGHTA and CDR2 is FQGNSA. CDR3 in DNA: TGTGCCAGCAGCCTCACAAGCGGGAGAAGGCTCTTC. It translates to CASSLTSGRRLF.

This sequence joins TRBV6-6 and TRBJ2-2; D gene unclear. V shed 7 bases and J shed 4 bases, with 16 bases lying between them. Per the germline V gene, CDR1 is MNHNY and CDR2 is SVGAGI (reference sequence). The CDR3 has 15 amino acids. In DNA form, the CDR3 reads TGTGCCAGCACCCCATTACACAGTCCCACCGGGGAGCTGTTTTTT. It is translated as CASTPLHSPTGELFF.

The rearrangement links TRBV5-1 to TRBJ1-3, with D possibly matching TRBD1 (6 bases). This CDR3 spans 17 amino acids. Germline-derived CDR1 and CDR2 are SGHRS and YFSETQ. V was cut by 4 bases and J by 1 base, with 18 bases left in between. The CDR3 loop reads CASSTSGGGASGNTIYF. The CDR3 DNA sequence: TGCGCCAGCAGCACCTCCGGGGGGGGCGCATCTGGAAACACCATATATTTT.

The J gene is TRBJ2-1, the V gene TRBV11-2, with D perhaps matching TRBD2 (5 bases). The CDR3 runs to 11 residues. The V end lost 4 bases, the J end lost 12 bases, and 10 bases lay between the germline ends. Germline values: CDR1 SGHAT, CDR2 FQNNGV. CDR3: CASSYRDGQFF. In nucleotides, the CDR3 is TGTGCCAGCAGCTATCGGGATGGGCAGTTCTTC. Full variable domain (remainder filled in from reference TRBV11-2 and TRBJ2-1): EAGVAQSPRYKIIEKRQSVAFWCNPISGHATLYWYQQILGQGPKLLIQFQNNGVVDDSQLPKDRFSAERLKGVDSTLKIQPAKLEDSAVYLCASSYRDGQFFGPGTRLTVL.

V is TRBV3-1 (or the pseudogene TRBV3-2) and J is TRBJ2-7, with D maybe TRBD1 (6 bases). The V end was cut by 0 bases, the J end by 7 bases, with 16 bases between. CDR1 is LGHDT and CDR2 is YNNKEL in the germline V gene (reference sequence). The CDR3 is 15 residues long. The CDR3, as DNA: TGTGCCAGCAGCCAAGAGGGGTCCAGGGGTGGGGAGCAGTACTTC. Encoded protein: CASSQEGSRGGEQYF.

This clone was counted between two and nine times. The J gene is TRBJ1-3, the V gene TRBV19, with 10 positions matching TRBD1. The CDR3 totals 15 residues. The germline V gene has CDR1 LNHDA and CDR2 SQIVND (reference sequence). V gave up 7 bases and J gave up 4 bases; unmatched junction bases: 7. CDR3 coding DNA: TGTGCCAGTACCGTGACAGGGGGCGGCGGAAACACCATATATTTT. This codes for CASTVTGGGGNTIYF.

The genes are TRBV7-6 and TRBJ2-1; 12 bases line up with TRBD1. Trimming took 3 bases from V and 9 from J; bases not matched to a gene: 6. The germline gives CDR1 SGHVS, CDR2 FNYEAQ. The CDR3 consists of 15 residues. The DNA of the CDR3 is TGTGCCAGCAGCTTCCGGGACAGGGGGCGACTTGAGCAGTTCTTC. Protein product: CASSFRDRGRLEQFF. The whole variable domain, filled in from reference TRBV7-6 and TRBJ2-1, reads GAGVSQSPRYKVTKRGQDVALRCDPISGHVSLYWYRQALGQGPEFLTYFNYEAQQDKSGLPNDRFSAERPEGSISTLTIQRTEQRDSAMYRCASSFRDRGRLEQFFGPGTRLTVL.

The chain is built from TRBV5-6 and TRBJ1-5, with 9 bases fitting TRBD1. The germline gives CDR1 SGHDT, CDR2 YYEEEE. The ends lost 3 bases at V and 4 bases at J; junction bases unmatched: 2. This CDR3 is 14 amino acids long. The chain's CDR3 is CASSWGTGNQPQHF. CDR3 nucleotide sequence: TGTGCCAGCAGCTGGGGGACAGGGAATCAGCCCCAGCATTTT.

The chain has TRBV15 and TRBJ2-7, with a weak D call TRBD2 (6 bases). Germline V gene lookup returns CDR1 LNHNV and CDR2 YYDKDF (reference sequence). CDR3 length equals 16 residues. The ends were cut back, 6 bases at V and 0 bases at J, with 18 bases in the middle. DNA of the CDR3: TGTGCCACCAGGGATACGGGCGTTAGCGGCTCCTACGAGCAGTACTTC. Its protein is CATRDTGVSGSYEQYF.

V is TRBV7-8 and J is TRBJ2-3, with D perhaps matching TRBD1 (6 bases). The germline CDR1 and CDR2 sequences are SGHVS and FQNEAQ. The V end lost 5 bases, the J end lost 4 bases, and 22 bases lay between the germline ends. The length of the CDR3 is 17 residues. CDR3 protein: CASSIYPGPRGADTQYF. The CDR3 region has the DNA TGTGCCAGCAGCATTTACCCGGGACCCAGGGGCGCAGATACGCAGTATTTT.

The chain is built from TRBV25-1 and TRBJ2-7; TRBD1 aligns across 9 bases. CDR3 length: 15 amino acids. Germline lookup yields CDR1 MGHDK and CDR2 SYGVNS. The junction had 2 bases not matched to a gene; V was cut back by 0 bases and J by 2 bases. This chain's CDR3 is CASSEYRDRAYEQYF. CDR3 bases: TGTGCCAGCAGTGAATACCGGGACAGGGCCTACGAGCAGTACTTC.

The rearrangement uses TRBV5-1 and TRBJ2-7; 8 positions match TRBD1. The CDR3 contains 14 residues. The ends lost 4 bases at V and 4 bases at J; junction bases unmatched: 7. Germline values: CDR1 SGHRS, CDR2 YFSETQ. The CDR3, as DNA: TGCGCCAGCAGCCTCGCGGGACAGGATTACGAGCAGTACTTC. This gives the protein CASSLAGQDYEQYF.